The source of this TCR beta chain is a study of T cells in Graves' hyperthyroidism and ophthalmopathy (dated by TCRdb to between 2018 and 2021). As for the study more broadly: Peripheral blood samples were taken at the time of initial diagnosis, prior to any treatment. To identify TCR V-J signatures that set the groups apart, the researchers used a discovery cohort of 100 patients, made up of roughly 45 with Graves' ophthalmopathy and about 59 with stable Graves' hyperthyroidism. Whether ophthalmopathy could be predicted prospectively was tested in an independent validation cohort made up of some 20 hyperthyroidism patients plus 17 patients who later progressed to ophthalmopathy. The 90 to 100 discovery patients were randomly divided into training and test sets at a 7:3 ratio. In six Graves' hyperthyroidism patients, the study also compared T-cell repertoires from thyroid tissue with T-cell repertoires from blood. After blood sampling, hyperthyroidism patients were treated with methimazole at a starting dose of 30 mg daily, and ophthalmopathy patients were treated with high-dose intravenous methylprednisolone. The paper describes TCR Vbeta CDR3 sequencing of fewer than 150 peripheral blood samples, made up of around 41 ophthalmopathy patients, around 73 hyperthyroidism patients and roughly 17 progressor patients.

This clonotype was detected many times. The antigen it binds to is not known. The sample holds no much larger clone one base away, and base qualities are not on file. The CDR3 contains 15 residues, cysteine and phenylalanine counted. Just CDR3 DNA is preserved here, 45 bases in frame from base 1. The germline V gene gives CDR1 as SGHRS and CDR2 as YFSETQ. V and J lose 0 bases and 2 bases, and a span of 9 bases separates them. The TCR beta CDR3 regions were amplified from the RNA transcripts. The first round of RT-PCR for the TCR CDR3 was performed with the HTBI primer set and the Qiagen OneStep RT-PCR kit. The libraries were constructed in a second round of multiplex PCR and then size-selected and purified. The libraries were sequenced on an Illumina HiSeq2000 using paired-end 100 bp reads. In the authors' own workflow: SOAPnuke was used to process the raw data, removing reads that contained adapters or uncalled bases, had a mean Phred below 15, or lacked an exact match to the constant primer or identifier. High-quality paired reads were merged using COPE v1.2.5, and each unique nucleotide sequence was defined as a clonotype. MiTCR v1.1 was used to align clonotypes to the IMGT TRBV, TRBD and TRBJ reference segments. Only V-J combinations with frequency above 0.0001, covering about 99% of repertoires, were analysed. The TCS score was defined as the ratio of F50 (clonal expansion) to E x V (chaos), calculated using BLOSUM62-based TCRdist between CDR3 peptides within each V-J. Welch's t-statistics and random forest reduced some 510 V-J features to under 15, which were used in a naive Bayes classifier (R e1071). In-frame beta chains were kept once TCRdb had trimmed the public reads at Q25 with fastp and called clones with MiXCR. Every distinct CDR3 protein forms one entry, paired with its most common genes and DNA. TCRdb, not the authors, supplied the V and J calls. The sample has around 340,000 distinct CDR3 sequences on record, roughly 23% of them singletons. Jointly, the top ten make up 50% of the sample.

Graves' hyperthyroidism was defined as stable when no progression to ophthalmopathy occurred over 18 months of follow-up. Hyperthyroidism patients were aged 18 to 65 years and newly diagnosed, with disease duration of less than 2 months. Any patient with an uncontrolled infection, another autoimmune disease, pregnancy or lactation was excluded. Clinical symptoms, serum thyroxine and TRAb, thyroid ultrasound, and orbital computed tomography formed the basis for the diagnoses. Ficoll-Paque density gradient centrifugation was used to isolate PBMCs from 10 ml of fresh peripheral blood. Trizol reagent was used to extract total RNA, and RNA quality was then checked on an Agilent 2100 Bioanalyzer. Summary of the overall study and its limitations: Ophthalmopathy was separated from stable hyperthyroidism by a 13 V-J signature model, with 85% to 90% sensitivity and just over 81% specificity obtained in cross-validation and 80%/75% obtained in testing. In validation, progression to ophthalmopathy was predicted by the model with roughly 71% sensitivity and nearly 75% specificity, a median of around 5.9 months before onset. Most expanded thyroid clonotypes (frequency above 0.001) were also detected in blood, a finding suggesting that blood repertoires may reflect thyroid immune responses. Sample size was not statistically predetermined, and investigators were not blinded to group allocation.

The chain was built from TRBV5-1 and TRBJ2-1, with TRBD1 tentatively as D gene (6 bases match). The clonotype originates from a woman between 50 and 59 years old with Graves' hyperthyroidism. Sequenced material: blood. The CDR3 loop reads CASSLDGTTYNEQFF. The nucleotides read TGCGCCAGCAGCTTGGATGGGACAACCTACAATGAGCAGTTCTTC.